This T cell receptor (beta chain) stems from a study of blood T cell repertoires in COVID-19. Study-level background: PBMCs, B-cell-depleted T cells, or T cells were the source of the cDNA or gDNA that made up the material.

Sequenced by immunoSEQ multiplex PCR; TCRdb stores in-frame clones only, minus some. The sample has approximately 70,000 clones, about 80% seen once; the top ten hold about 20%. The CDR3 has 14 residues. With V trimmed by 3 bases and J by 5 bases, 5 bases remained unmatched. CDR1 and CDR2 from the germline V gene are MDHEN and SYDVKM. The gene calls are TRBV28 and TRBJ2-5; TRBD1 matches 8 bases. The clonotype was recovered from a man between 65 and 80 years old who had recovered from COVID-19. The sample taken for sequencing was peripheral blood. Here the CDR3 reads CASSFDRGYETQYF. The CDR3, as DNA: TGTGCCAGCAGTTTCGACAGGGGATACGAGACCCAGTACTTC.